Below are 31 T cell receptor beta chains sequenced from a single sample in a study of blood T cell repertoires in COVID-19. Method: immunoSEQ multiplex PCR; TCRdb's copy keeps in-frame clones and lacks some. Here the sample spans more than 250,000 clones, around 85% being singletons. Sequencing was performed on peripheral blood. These receptors all stem from a man in his forties or fifties with active or convalescent COVID-19.

The chain couples TRBV28 to TRBJ1-4; 10 nucleotides align to TRBD1. V lost 6 bases to trimming and J lost 7 bases; unmatched junction nucleotides: 5. The CDR3 is 14 residues long. From germline, CDR1 is MDHEN and CDR2 SYDVKM. CDR3 DNA: TGTGCCAGCAGCCCCGGGACAGGGGTTGAAAAACTGTTTTTT. It codes for CASSPGTGVEKLFF.

V usage is TRBV19 and J usage is TRBJ1-6; D is uncertain. The CDR3 is made up of 15 amino acids. Trimming took 5 bases from V and 0 from J, leaving 8 bases between them. Per germline, CDR1 LNHDA and CDR2 SQIVND (reference sequence). CDR3 sequence (DNA): TGTGCCAGTAGTCCGGGGAGCTCCTATAATTCACCCCTCCACTTT. Its protein is CASSPGSSYNSPLHF.

The V call is TRBV10-1, the J call TRBJ2-7; a possible D gene is TRBD2 (5 bases). V was trimmed by 1 base and J by 2 bases, leaving 9 bases between them. Germline lookup yields CDR1 WNHNN and CDR2 SYGVQD (reference sequence). The CDR3 length is 14 residues. The CDR3 DNA sequence: TGCGCCAGCAGTGAGTGGAGGCAACCCTACGAGCAGTACTTC. The encoded protein is CASSEWRQPYEQYF.

This chain uses TRBV27 with TRBJ2-7; D might be TRBD2 (7 bases). Trimming removed 6 bases from V and 4 bases from J, with 22 bases in between. The CDR3 spans 16 residues. CDR1 is MNHEY and CDR2 is SMNVEV in the germline V gene (reference sequence). CDR3 residues: CASRISYREGGYEQYF. Here the CDR3 DNA reads TGTGCCAGCAGAATCTCCTACAGGGAGGGGGGGTACGAGCAGTACTTC.

This clone was seen a few times. The chain has TRBV19 and TRBJ2-1; 12 bases line up with TRBD2. The V gene's germline CDR1 is LNHDA and CDR2 SQIVND (reference sequence). The CDR3 covers 16 residues. J gave up 8 bases and V 3 bases, and 8 bases lay outside the gene matches. The CDR3 DNA is TGTGCCAGTAGTATCCCACCTAGCGGGAGGGTAGATGAGCAGTTCTTC. Its translation is CASSIPPSGRVDEQFF.

The chain recombines TRBV19 with TRBJ1-5, with unresolved D. The CDR3 loop spans 16 amino acids. Per germline, CDR1 LNHDA and CDR2 SQIVND (reference sequence). Between the trimmed V and J ends, which lost 3 bases and 2 bases, there was a span of 14 bases. The CDR3 reads CASSIRSRGGNQPQHF. Written as DNA, the CDR3 is TGTGCCAGTAGTATTCGGTCCCGGGGTGGCAATCAGCCCCAGCATTTT.

CDR3 amino acids: CASSPTGSSYNEQFF. DNA of the CDR3: TGCGCCAGCAGCCCGACAGGGAGCTCCTACAATGAGCAGTTCTTC. The chain joins TRBV5-1 to TRBJ2-1; 7 bases map to TRBD1. J gave up 0 bases and V 4 bases, and 4 bases lay outside the gene matches. This CDR3 comprises 15 residues. Germline V gives CDR1 SGHRS, CDR2 YFSETQ.

This clone was detected once. The chain uses TRBV7-9 and TRBJ1-2; TRBD1 might be the D (5 bases). The CDR3 totals 16 residues. Between the trimmed V and J ends, which lost 5 bases and 5 bases, there was a span of 21 bases. Germline V gene lookup returns CDR1 SEHNR and CDR2 FQNEAQ (reference sequence). The CDR3: CASSPPGWAGKYGYTF. The CDR3, as DNA: TGTGCCAGCAGCCCTCCCGGCTGGGCAGGGAAATATGGCTACACCTTC. Full variable domain (outside the CDR3, taken from reference TRBV7-9 and TRBJ1-2): DTGVSQNPRHKITKRGQNVTFRCDPISEHNRLYWYRQTLGQGPEFLTYFQNEAQLEKSRLLSDRFSAERPKGSFSTLEIQRTEQGDSAMYLCASSPPGWAGKYGYTFGSGTRLTVV.

The chain employs TRBV6-1 and TRBJ2-3, with 8 bases matching TRBD2. Germline V CDR1 and CDR2: MNHNS, SASEGT. CDR3 size: 15 residues. J gave up 2 bases and V 2 bases, and 3 bases lay outside the gene matches. As DNA, the CDR3 is TGTGCCAGCAGTGAAAGAGCGGGAGCCACAGATACGCAGTATTTT. Its protein product is CASSERAGATDTQYF.

This clone came up once. The chain employs TRBV27 and TRBJ1-6; D gene unclear. The CDR3 extends over 12 amino acids. V was shortened by 6 bases and J by 7 bases, with 7 bases between the two germline ends. Per germline, CDR1 MNHEY and CDR2 SMNVEV (reference sequence). CDR3 amino acids: CASRELNSPLHF. DNA for the CDR3: TGTGCCAGCAGGGAGCTCAATTCACCCCTCCACTTT.

V gene TRBV2 combines with J gene TRBJ2-1; no reliable D call. The CDR3 consists of 13 residues. The germline CDR1 and CDR2 sequences are SNHLY and FYNNEI. V was shortened by 7 bases and J by 0 bases, with 7 bases between the two germline ends. The CDR3 sequence: CASTIYSYNEQFF. CDR3 coding DNA: TGTGCCAGCACTATCTACTCCTACAATGAGCAGTTCTTC.

The chain uses TRBV5-1 and TRBJ2-1; D gene unclear. The ends were cut back, 4 bases at V and 3 bases at J, with 8 bases in the middle. There are 13 residues in the CDR3. Looked up from germline, CDR1 is SGHRS and CDR2 is YFSETQ. CDR3 sequence (DNA): TGCGCCAGCAGCCAGCCGGGCTACAATGAGCAGTTCTTC. The encoded protein is CASSQPGYNEQFF.

The genes are TRBV6-2 or TRBV6-3 and TRBJ2-7; D is possibly TRBD2 (6 bases). The length of the CDR3 is 15 residues. Trimming left V 2 bases short and J 3 bases short, with 14 bases between. Germline-derived CDR1 and CDR2 are MNHEY and SVGEGT. The CDR3 nucleotides read TGTGCCAGCAGTTACGCCGGGACTCGGATCTACGAGCAGTACTTC. The encoded protein is CASSYAGTRIYEQYF.

Details on this clone: This specimen includes other DNA sequences encoding the same CDR3. V usage is TRBV5-1 and J usage is TRBJ1-2; maybe TRBD1 (5 bases). Germline loops: CDR1 SGHRS, CDR2 YFSETQ. Trimming removed 7 bases from V and 1 base from J, with 11 bases in between. The CDR3 consists of 13 residues. The CDR3 nucleotides are TGCGCCAGCCGGGGGGACCTTAACTATGGCTACACCTTC. Translated, it gives CASRGDLNYGYTF.

The DNA of the CDR3 is TGTGCCACCAGCAGGGTCGTCGGGTTGGGTGGCTACACCTTC. Its translation: CATSRVVGLGGYTF. V and J are TRBV15 and TRBJ1-2; D unclear. The CDR3 totals 14 residues. Germline loops: CDR1 LNHNV, CDR2 YYDKDF (reference sequence). V gave up 3 bases and J gave up 7 bases, with 15 bases separating them.

This chain links TRBV7-6 with TRBJ2-2, with 7 bases that match TRBD2. Germline trimming cut 5 bases from V and 1 base from J; bases unmatched to any gene: 7. The germline CDR1 and CDR2 sequences are SGHVS and FNYEAQ. The CDR3 runs 16 residues. For the CDR3, the DNA is TGTGCCAGCAGCGCAGGACTAGGCATGAACACCGGGGAGCTGTTTTTT. As protein: CASSAGLGMNTGELFF.

This chain connects TRBV6-2 or TRBV6-3 to TRBJ2-7, with TRBD1 matching 8 bases. With 6 bases clipped from V and 1 base from J, the junction kept 11 bases outside the gene matches. Per germline, CDR1 MNHEY and CDR2 SVGEGT. The CDR3 runs 16 residues. This chain's CDR3 is CASSRAGTGGSYEQYF. CDR3 in DNA: TGTGCCAGCAGCCGAGCCGGGACAGGAGGGTCCTACGAGCAGTACTTC.

In nucleotides, the CDR3 is TGTGCCAGCAGTCGGTCTCAGGGGGCGCCTGAGCAGTACTTC. Its protein is CASSRSQGAPEQYF. This sequence joins TRBV27 and TRBJ2-7, with 8 bases that match TRBD1. The CDR3 covers 14 residues. Trimming cost V 5 bases and J 7 bases; bases outside gene matches: 10. The V gene's germline CDR1 is MNHEY and CDR2 SMNVEV (reference sequence).

The rearrangement uses TRBV19 and TRBJ2-6; TRBD2 matches at 13 bases. V trimming: 4 bases; J trimming: 12 bases; junction bases outside the gene matches: 9. Germline V gene data show CDR1 as LNHDA and CDR2 as SQIVND (reference sequence). The CDR3 has 16 residues. DNA of the CDR3: TGTGCCAGTAGTAGAAGACTAGCGGGAGGCCTGGCCGTCCTGACTTTC. This encodes CASSRRLAGGLAVLTF.

The V and J genes are TRBV2 and TRBJ2-7, with D perhaps matching TRBD2 (6 bases). Trimming shortened V by 7 bases and J by 3 bases, and 7 bases separated the two germline ends. CDR1 is SNHLY, CDR2 FYNNEI, per germline. This CDR3 region has 11 residues. CDR3 sequence (DNA): TGTGCCAGCACGGGACTCTACGAGCAGTACTTC. Its translation is CASTGLYEQYF. Variable domain in full (rest from reference TRBV2 and TRBJ2-7): EPEVTQTPSHQVTQMGQEVILRCVPISNHLYFYWYRQILGQKVEFLVSFYNNEISEKSEIFDDQFSVERPDGSNFTLKIRSTKLEDSAMYFCASTGLYEQYFGPGTRLTVT.

This clone has only one observation. CDR3 sequence (DNA): TGTGCCTGGAGTGTACAGGGCCACGAGCAGTACTTC. Translation gives CAWSVQGHEQYF. This chain joins TRBV30 and TRBJ2-7, with D perhaps TRBD1 (6 bases). Deletions cut 0 bases from V and 5 bases from J, with 8 bases between. Germline-derived CDR1 and CDR2 are GTSNPN and SVGIG (reference sequence). The CDR3 length is 12 residues.

The chain is built from TRBV7-8 and TRBJ2-1, with 10 nucleotides matching TRBD2. This CDR3 region has 16 residues. Germline CDR1 SGHVS, CDR2 FQNEAQ. V was clipped by 2 bases and J by 9 bases; unmatched bases: 10. The chain's CDR3 is CASSLLGTSALSEQFF. CDR3 in DNA: TGTGCCAGCAGCTTACTGGGGACTAGCGCCCTCAGTGAGCAGTTCTTC.

This chain links TRBV6-2 or TRBV6-3 with TRBJ2-7; 8 nucleotides match TRBD1. Germline V gives CDR1 MNHEY, CDR2 SVGEGT. This CDR3 contains 15 residues. The ends lost 5 bases at V and 4 bases at J; junction bases unmatched: 10. The CDR3 region is CASSPTGQGRYEQYF. As DNA, the CDR3 is TGTGCCAGCAGTCCGACCGGACAGGGAAGATACGAGCAGTACTTC.

There are a few counts of this clone. The chain combines TRBV2 with TRBJ2-7; D ambiguous. The CDR3 has 14 amino acids. V was clipped by 6 bases and J by 1 base, with 13 bases between them. Per germline, CDR1 SNHLY and CDR2 FYNNEI. DNA for the CDR3: TGTGCCAGCAGGAGACTGGAAAGGTCCTACGAGCAGTACTTC. It encodes CASRRLERSYEQYF.

This chain uses TRBV23-1 with TRBJ2-7; a weak D match, TRBD2 (6 bases). TRBV23-1 belongs to the ORF category, with a function that is uncertain. This CDR3 is 18 amino acids long. V was trimmed by 9 bases and J by 6 bases, leaving 33 bases between them. The CDR3 DNA reads TGCGCCAGGTCGACAACGATGGGGGGTAACGCAATTCCCATCGAGCAGTACTTC. This translates into CARSTTMGGNAIPIEQYF.

This chain joins TRBV5-1 and TRBJ2-3, with TRBD2 matching 7 bases. The V gene end was trimmed by 2 bases and the J gene end by 1 base; junction bases not matched to a gene: 7. Per germline, CDR1 SGHRS and CDR2 YFSETQ. The CDR3 extends over 16 amino acids. The CDR3 protein is CASSFGASGRTDTQYF. The CDR3 DNA sequence: TGCGCCAGCAGCTTTGGCGCTAGCGGACGCACAGATACGCAGTATTTT. Based on the CDR3 plus reference TRBV5-1 and TRBJ2-3, the full variable domain is KAGVTQTPRYLIKTRGQQVTLSCSPISGHRSVSWYQQTPGQGLQFLFEYFSETQRNKGNFPGRFSGRQFSNSRSEMNVSTLELGDSALYLCASSFGASGRTDTQYFGPGTRLTVL.

The gene calls are TRBV27 and TRBJ2-3; 7 bases are a match to TRBD2. Germline V CDR1 and CDR2: MNHEY, SMNVEV (reference sequence). The CDR3 spans 11 residues. The V segment lost 4 bases and the J segment 10 bases; nucleotides outside the gene matches: 2. The CDR3 region has the DNA TGTGCCAGCAGTTCCGGACTAGCGCAGTATTTT. Encoded protein: CASSSGLAQYF.

The V call is TRBV28, the J call TRBJ1-2; TRBD1 agrees at 7 bases. CDR3 length: 13 residues. V shed 3 bases and J 4 bases; nucleotides not matched to a gene: 2. Germline lookup yields CDR1 MDHEN and CDR2 SYDVKM. The CDR3 nucleotides read TGTGCCAGCAGTTTTTCAGGGGGCTATGGCTACACCTTC. Translated, it gives CASSFSGGYGYTF.

This chain uses TRBV9 with TRBJ2-1; D is perhaps TRBD2 (6 bases). Trimming left V 4 bases short and J 15 bases short, with 20 bases between. CDR1 and CDR2 from the germline V gene are SGDLS and YYNGEE. This CDR3 is built from 13 residues. The CDR3 here is CASSPSGEGSPFF. In nucleotides, the CDR3 is TGTGCCAGCAGCCCCTCGGGAGAGGGGTCTCCGTTCTTC. Full variable domain (remainder filled in from reference TRBV9 and TRBJ2-1): DSGVTQTPKHLITATGQRVTLRCSPRSGDLSVYWYQQSLDQGLQFLIQYYNGEERAKGNILERFSAQQFPDLHSELNLSSLELGDSALYFCASSPSGEGSPFFGPGTRLTVL.

The V gene is TRBV5-1, the J gene TRBJ2-3; 10 bases match TRBD2. The J segment lost 0 bases and the V segment lost 2 bases, leaving 6 bases of the junction unmatched. The germline CDR1 and CDR2 sequences are SGHRS and YFSETQ. The CDR3 has 17 amino acids. The CDR3 DNA is TGCGCCAGCAGCTTATCGACTAGCGGGCCTAGCACAGATACGCAGTATTTT. It is translated as CASSLSTSGPSTDTQYF.

A few counts support this clone. The chain employs TRBV5-1 and TRBJ2-7, with D possibly TRBD1 on 6 matching bases. CDR1 is SGHRS, CDR2 YFSETQ, per germline. The ends were cut back, 4 bases at V and 4 bases at J, with 9 bases in the middle. The CDR3 spans 12 residues. The DNA of the CDR3 is TGCGCCAGCAGCGTACAGGGTTACGAGCAGTACTTC. Translation gives CASSVQGYEQYF.